These T cell receptor beta chains were read from a single sample in a study of blood T cell repertoires in COVID-19. Assay used: immunoSEQ multiplex PCR; TCRdb lists only in-frame clones, some missing. The sample consists of 300,000 or so clones, 70% to 90% of them appearing once. Source material: PBMCs or T cells enriched from blood (not recorded which). The receptors here all came from a woman aged 40 to 49 with acute COVID-19. Both conserved end residues are part of each CDR3. The D gene is left open where the match is weak. Expanded clones get a size class; other rows say once, few or many, or leave the size out.

CDR3aa: CASSVERDQPQHF
CDR3nt: TGTGCCAGCAGTGTGGAGAGGGATCAGCCCCAGCATTTT
abundance: -
d_gene: -
v_gene: TRBV2
j_gene: TRBJ1-5

CDR3aa: CASSLGTGSGNTIYF
CDR3nt: TGTGCCAGCAGCTTAGGGACAGGCTCTGGAAACACCATATATTTT
abundance: -
d_gene: TRBD1
v_gene: TRBV5-6
j_gene: TRBJ1-3

CDR3aa: CASRPGTVQETQYF
CDR3nt: TGTGCCAGCAGACCAGGGACAGTCCAAGAGACCCAGTACTTC
abundance: -
d_gene: TRBD1
v_gene: TRBV5-4
j_gene: TRBJ2-5

CDR3aa: CASSTGETDTIYF
CDR3nt: TGTGCCAGCAGTACAGGGGAGACAGACACCATATATTTT
abundance: -
d_gene: TRBD1
v_gene: TRBV12-3/TRBV12-4
j_gene: TRBJ1-3

CDR3aa: CASSQQNPGLAGTSTDTQYF
CDR3nt: TGCGCCAGCAGCCAACAAAATCCGGGACTAGCGGGCACAAGCACAGATACGCAGTATTTT
abundance: -
d_gene: TRBD2
v_gene: TRBV4-3
j_gene: TRBJ2-3

CDR3aa: CASSLAMTGTTEAFF
CDR3nt: TGCGCCAGCAGCTTGGCCATGACAGGGACCACTGAAGCTTTCTTT
abundance: once
d_gene: TRBD1
v_gene: TRBV5-1
j_gene: TRBJ1-1

CDR3aa: CASMLAGGYNEQFF
CDR3nt: TGTGCCAGCATGCTAGCGGGGGGCTACAATGAGCAGTTCTTC
abundance: -
d_gene: TRBD2
v_gene: TRBV5-4
j_gene: TRBJ2-1

CDR3aa: CASSDSGTENFYGYTF
CDR3nt: TGTGCCAGCAGTGATTCCGGGACAGAGAACTTCTATGGCTACACCTTC
abundance: -
d_gene: TRBD1
v_gene: TRBV25-1
j_gene: TRBJ1-2

CDR3aa: CASSSRVYGYTF
CDR3nt: TGTGCCAGCAGCTCCAGGGTGTATGGCTACACCTTC
abundance: once
d_gene: -
v_gene: TRBV11-2
j_gene: TRBJ1-2

CDR3aa: CASSLATDTEAFF
CDR3nt: TGTGCCAGCAGCTTAGCGACAGACACTGAAGCTTTCTTT
abundance: -
d_gene: -
v_gene: TRBV7-9
j_gene: TRBJ1-1

CDR3aa: CASSVASLASGYNEQFF
CDR3nt: TGTGCCAGCAGCGTAGCTTCTTTGGCTAGCGGCTACAATGAGCAGTTCTTC
abundance: -
d_gene: TRBD2
v_gene: TRBV9
j_gene: TRBJ2-1

CDR3aa: CASSEQLALPYEQYF
CDR3nt: TGTGCCAGCAGCGAACAACTAGCGCTGCCCTACGAGCAGTACTTC
abundance: -
d_gene: TRBD2
v_gene: TRBV7-8
j_gene: TRBJ2-7

CDR3aa: CASSPISGFWGYEQYF
CDR3nt: TGTGCCAGCAGCCCAATTAGCGGATTTTGGGGTTACGAGCAGTACTTC
abundance: -
d_gene: -
v_gene: TRBV6-2/TRBV6-3
j_gene: TRBJ2-7

CDR3aa: CAISAQGSLNNEQFF
CDR3nt: TGTGCCATCAGTGCGCAGGGTAGTTTGAACAATGAGCAGTTCTTC
abundance: once
d_gene: -
v_gene: TRBV10-3
j_gene: TRBJ2-1

CDR3aa: CASSLWDRGAYNEQFF
CDR3nt: TGTGCCAGCAGTTTATGGGACAGGGGTGCCTACAATGAGCAGTTCTTC
abundance: -
d_gene: TRBD1
v_gene: TRBV28
j_gene: TRBJ2-1

CDR3aa: CASSLARGGGRSYEQYF
CDR3nt: TGTGCCAGCAGCTTAGCAAGGGGAGGGGGACGCTCCTACGAGCAGTACTTC
abundance: once
d_gene: -
v_gene: TRBV7-2
j_gene: TRBJ2-7

CDR3aa: CASKRRGPSTDTQYF
CDR3nt: TGTGCCAGCAAGAGGAGAGGGCCAAGCACAGATACGCAGTATTTT
abundance: once
d_gene: -
v_gene: TRBV2
j_gene: TRBJ2-3

CDR3aa: CASRLILGTGGGYTF
CDR3nt: TGTGCCAGCAGGTTAATTCTTGGAACAGGGGGCGGCTACACCTTC
abundance: -
d_gene: TRBD1
v_gene: TRBV28
j_gene: TRBJ1-2

CDR3aa: CASSQVSNTGELFF
CDR3nt: TGTGCCAGCAGCCAAGTTTCAAACACCGGGGAGCTGTTTTTT
abundance: -
d_gene: -
v_gene: TRBV14
j_gene: TRBJ2-2

CDR3aa: CASSLEGDSSGSPLHF
CDR3nt: TGCGCCAGCAGCTTGGAGGGGGATTCAAGTGGTTCACCCCTCCACTTT
abundance: -
d_gene: -
v_gene: TRBV5-1
j_gene: TRBJ1-6

CDR3aa: CASRNLLVAGNTEAFF
CDR3nt: TGTGCCAGCAGAAACCTTCTCGTGGCAGGGAACACTGAAGCTTTCTTT
abundance: -
d_gene: -
v_gene: TRBV28
j_gene: TRBJ1-1

CDR3aa: CASSEGAYEQYF
CDR3nt: TGTGCCAGCAGCGAGGGGGCCTACGAGCAGTACTTC
abundance: -
d_gene: -
v_gene: TRBV2
j_gene: TRBJ2-7

CDR3aa: CASSFAGGNTDTQYF
CDR3nt: TGTGCCAGCAGCTTCGCGGGGGGAAACACAGATACGCAGTATTTT
abundance: -
d_gene: TRBD2
v_gene: TRBV5-6
j_gene: TRBJ2-3

CDR3aa: CASSLTGGGNTEAFF
CDR3nt: TGTGCCAGCAGCCTGACAGGGGGCGGGAACACTGAAGCTTTCTTT
abundance: -
d_gene: TRBD1
v_gene: TRBV7-2
j_gene: TRBJ1-1

CDR3aa: CASGSTGTGGYEQYF
CDR3nt: TGTGCCAGCGGCTCCACCGGGACAGGGGGCTACGAGCAGTACTTC
abundance: -
d_gene: TRBD1
v_gene: TRBV28
j_gene: TRBJ2-7